The clone carrying this TCR beta chain was seen a single time. Its antigen is still unknown. Samples with a second dose at about 4 or about 12 weeks were pooled together. TCRdb's table, derived via immunoSEQ multiplex PCR, lists solely in-frame clones and lacks some. The data show some 98,000 clones, around nine tenths seen once. The CDR3 covers 13 residues. Germline lookup yields CDR1 SGHRS and CDR2 YFSETQ. V was clipped by 4 bases and J by 6 bases; unmatched bases: 5. The sample is drawn from a study of T cell responses to AZD1222 COVID-19 vaccine. Whole-study findings and limits: White British donors predominated, females outnumbered males, and clonal diversity was possibly underestimated.

Sample: peripheral blood, taken 28 days after the second AZD1222 dose. The TCR originated in an adult who received the AZD1222 COVID-19 vaccine. J is TRBJ1-2 and V is TRBV5-1; 8 positions agree with TRBD1. CDR3 residues: CASSIQGEDGYTF. The CDR3 bases are TGCGCCAGCAGCATACAGGGGGAGGATGGCTACACCTTC.